The next 4 T cell receptor beta chains were all read from a single sample in a study of metastatic and nonmetastatic thyroid tumors. Thyroid surgery was performed in patients who had received no treatment beforehand. Using MiXCR, TCRdb re-called clones from the PCR reads. The table includes about 40,000 clones, roughly a sixth detected once. Sequencing used blood. Receptor source: a female donor with papillary thyroid cancer or a benign thyroid nodule (not recorded which). Some clones in this sample may be carry-over from other donors' samples.

This clone was counted many times. The chain has TRBV7-2 and TRBJ1-3, with D perhaps TRBD1 (6 bases). This CDR3 contains 17 residues. The V end was cut by 5 bases, the J end by 0 bases, with 17 bases between. Germline V lookup: CDR1 SGHTA, CDR2 FQGNSA. CDR3 coding DNA: TGTGCCAGCAGCAGGCACACAGGGACCAGCTCTGGAAACACCATATATTTT. This encodes CASSRHTGTSSGNTIYF. The full variable domain, rest sourced from reference TRBV7-2 and TRBJ1-3, is GAGVSQSPSNKVTEKGKDVELRCDPISGHTALYWYRQSLGQGLEFLIYFQGNSAPDKSGLPSDRFSAERTGGSVSTLTIQRTQQEDSAVYLCASSRHTGTSSGNTIYFGEGSWLTVV.

This clone was counted at least ten times. The gene calls are TRBV7-8 and TRBJ2-5, with D possibly being TRBD1 (5 bases). Germline V CDR1 and CDR2: SGHVS, FQNEAQ. Trimming took off 2 bases at V and 5 bases at J, with 12 bases between the two ends. The CDR3 extends over 14 amino acids. CDR3: CASSLKGILETQYF. The CDR3 DNA reads as TGTGCCAGCAGCTTAAAGGGGATTTTGGAGACCCAGTACTTC.

This clone was counted at least ten times. The genes are TRBV7-8 and TRBJ2-7; 8 nucleotides agree with TRBD1. Germline CDR1 is SGHVS and CDR2 is FQNEAQ. Trimming took 5 bases from V and 4 from J; bases not matched to a gene: 7. The CDR3 contains 14 residues. CDR3 nucleotide sequence: TGTGCCAGCAGCATCGACAGGGGCTCATACGAGCAGTACTTC. This sequence encodes CASSIDRGSYEQYF.

This clone was detected many times. V gene TRBV12-3 or TRBV12-4 combines with J gene TRBJ2-3, with D possibly being TRBD1 (6 bases). The CDR3 sequence is 13 residues long. V shed 2 bases and J shed 5 bases, with 8 bases lying between them. The CDR3 sequence is CASSLWGQDTQYF. The CDR3 bases are TGTGCCAGCAGTTTATGGGGGCAAGATACGCAGTATTTT.